These 29 T cell receptor beta chains originate from one sample sequenced in a study of blood T cell repertoires in COVID-19. This table comes from immunoSEQ multiplex PCR, and its TCRdb copy is limited to in-frame clones, with some not included. The profile shows some 150,000 clones, about 89% of them singletons. Sequenced input: peripheral blood. The receptors derive from a middle-aged man with acute or convalescent COVID-19.

V and J are TRBV21-1 and TRBJ2-7; the table names TRBD2, a call not compared with the DNA. TRBV21-1 is flagged as a pseudogene. The CDR3 sequence is 18 residues long. CDR3 nucleotide sequence: TGTGCCAGGGGACGCAGGGGAGTTGAAGCGGGAGAAGACTACGAGCAGTACTTC. This translates into CARGRRGVEAGEDYEQYF.

The chain links TRBV19 to TRBJ1-1, with a possible D match to TRBD1 (5 bases). This CDR3 has 16 amino acids. With 7 bases removed from V and 1 base from J, the gap between germline ends came to 19 bases. Germline loops: CDR1 LNHDA, CDR2 SQIVND (reference sequence). This CDR3 is CASTSQGEDRNTEAFF. As DNA, the CDR3 is TGTGCCAGTACATCACAAGGGGAGGATAGGAACACTGAAGCTTTCTTT.

This chain joins TRBV6-5 and TRBJ2-1; unclear D gene. Trimming cost V 7 bases and J 4 bases, with 14 bases left between them. Germline CDR1 and CDR2: MNHEY and SVGAGI. The CDR3 contains 14 residues. DNA of the CDR3: TGTGCCAGCACACCTGTCCAGGCTTACAATGAGCAGTTCTTC. Protein product: CASTPVQAYNEQFF.

This rearrangement joins TRBV27 to TRBJ2-2; 8 bases are shared with TRBD2. The CDR3 has 13 amino acids. The germline CDR1 and CDR2 sequences are MNHEY and SMNVEV (reference sequence). Trimming at V came to 4 bases and at J to 6 bases, leaving 1 base not matched to a gene. CDR3 in amino acids: CASSWREAGELFF. DNA of the CDR3: TGTGCCAGCAGTTGGCGGGAGGCCGGGGAGCTGTTTTTT.

V usage is TRBV19 and J usage is TRBJ1-1, with D maybe TRBD1 (5 bases). This CDR3 comprises 14 residues. V was trimmed by 3 bases and J by 2 bases, leaving 10 bases between them. The germline V gene encodes CDR1 LNHDA and CDR2 SQIVND (reference sequence). The CDR3 region has the DNA TGTGCCAGTAGTATTCAGGGTTTAAACACTGAAGCTTTCTTT. Its protein product is CASSIQGLNTEAFF. The full variable domain, its missing parts supplied by reference TRBV19 and TRBJ1-1, is DGGITQSPKYLFRKEGQNVTLSCEQNLNHDAMYWYRQDPGQGLRLIYYSQIVNDFQKGDIAEGYSVSREKKESFPLTVTSAQKNPTAFYLCASSIQGLNTEAFFGQGTRLTVV.

The table lists this clone with a count of one. V gene TRBV19 combines with J gene TRBJ1-1; 8 bases line up with TRBD1. Trimming cost V 6 bases and J 1 base; bases outside gene matches: 4. The germline gives CDR1 LNHDA, CDR2 SQIVND (reference sequence). CDR3 length equals 14 residues. CDR3 amino acids: CASRTTGANTEAFF. CDR3 sequence (DNA): TGTGCCAGTAGAACGACAGGGGCGAACACTGAAGCTTTCTTT.

The rearrangement joins TRBV27 to TRBJ2-5; 15 bases are a match to TRBD2. This CDR3 spans 15 amino acids. CDR1 is MNHEY and CDR2 is SMNVEV in the germline V gene (reference sequence). Trimming took 6 bases from V and 6 from J; bases not matched to a gene: 5. Here the CDR3 DNA reads TGTGCCAGCAGCCACGGACTAGCGGGAGGGAAGACCCAGTACTTC. Translating it yields CASSHGLAGGKTQYF.

CDR3 in amino acids: CATSGLAGTDTQYF. The CDR3 DNA sequence: TGTGCCACCAGTGGTCTAGCGGGCACAGATACGCAGTATTTT. The chain is built from TRBV24-1 and TRBJ2-3; 7 bases map to TRBD2. CDR1 and CDR2 from the germline V gene are KGHDR and SFDVKD. Losses at the gene ends were 5 bases for V and 1 base for J; bases not matched to a gene: 2. This CDR3 contains 14 residues.

The chain has TRBV24-1 and TRBJ2-2, with D possibly matching TRBD1 (5 bases). The CDR3 sequence is 16 residues long. V shed 0 bases and J shed 2 bases, with 9 bases lying between them. CDR1 is KGHDR and CDR2 is SFDVKD in the germline V gene. DNA for the CDR3: TGTGCCACCAGTGATTTGAGTCAGGGTAACACCGGGGAGCTGTTTTTT. Its translation is CATSDLSQGNTGELFF.

This sequence joins TRBV3-1 (or the pseudogene TRBV3-2) and TRBJ2-5, with 12 bases identical to TRBD2. Unmatched junction bases numbered 16, after V lost 1 base and J lost 4 bases. Germline V CDR1 and CDR2: LGHDT, YNNKEL (reference sequence). This CDR3 has 20 amino acids. The CDR3 sequence is CASSQVATSGRTRGRETQYF. CDR3 in DNA: TGTGCCAGCAGCCAAGTTGCGACTAGCGGGAGAACCAGAGGCCGAGAGACCCAGTACTTC.

The chain is built from TRBV2 and TRBJ1-5; TRBD1 agrees at 8 bases. Losses at the gene ends were 9 bases for V and 7 bases for J; bases not matched to a gene: 11. Looked up from germline, CDR1 is SNHLY and CDR2 is FYNNEI. CDR3 size: 14 residues. CDR3 sequence: CASQPDRAGQPQHF. CDR3 sequence (DNA): TGTGCCAGTCAACCGGACAGGGCAGGGCAGCCCCAGCATTTT.

This clone was observed a single time. The CDR3 region has the DNA TGTGCCAGCAGCCGACAGGGGGGCAATCAGCCCCAGCATTTT. Translated, it gives CASSRQGGNQPQHF. The rearrangement links TRBV6-6 to TRBJ1-5; 9 bases are shared with TRBD1. The germline V gene encodes CDR1 MNHNY and CDR2 SVGAGI (reference sequence). With V trimmed by 6 bases and J by 2 bases, 2 bases remained unmatched. The CDR3 consists of 14 residues.

J is TRBJ1-1 and V is TRBV27; 8 nucleotides line up with TRBD1. Germline V gene data show CDR1 as MNHEY and CDR2 as SMNVEV (reference sequence). The CDR3 loop spans 14 amino acids. Losses at the gene ends were 5 bases for V and 5 bases for J; bases not matched to a gene: 7. The CDR3 nucleotides read TGTGCCAGCAGTGCACAGGGGGATCATACTGAAGCTTTCTTT. Residues: CASSAQGDHTEAFF.

V and J are TRBV7-2 and TRBJ2-1; 10 bases fit TRBD2. The germline V gene encodes CDR1 SGHTA and CDR2 FQGNSA. J lost 4 bases, V lost 6 bases, and 12 bases had no gene match. This CDR3 region has 17 residues. The DNA for the CDR3 is TGTGCCAGCAGACTAAGCGGGAGGGGAGGGCTTTACAATGAGCAGTTCTTC. Amino acid sequence: CASRLSGRGGLYNEQFF.

J is TRBJ1-2 and V is TRBV28; no firm D call. The V gene's germline CDR1 is MDHEN and CDR2 SYDVKM. The CDR3 runs 11 residues. V lost 2 bases to trimming and J lost 5 bases, with 3 bases between them. The chain's CDR3 is CASSLEYGYTF. CDR3 nucleotides: TGTGCCAGCAGTTTAGAGTATGGCTACACCTTC.

In nucleotides, the CDR3 is TGTGCCAGCAGCTTAAAACAGGGGGCAGGAAACACCATATATTTT. This translates into CASSLKQGAGNTIYF. The chain is built from TRBV5-4 and TRBJ1-3, with 9 bases matching TRBD1. This CDR3 contains 15 residues. Per germline, CDR1 SGHNT and CDR2 YYREEE (reference sequence). V lost 2 bases and J lost 4; bases outside the gene matches: 4. Filled out from reference TRBV5-4 and TRBJ1-3, the complete variable domain reads ETGVTQSPTHLIKTRGQQVTLRCSSQSGHNTVSWYQQALGQGPQFIFQYYREEENGRGNFPPRFSGLQFPNYSSELNVNALELDDSALYLCASSLKQGAGNTIYFGEGSWLTVV.

This clone was recorded once. V gene TRBV7-6 combines with J gene TRBJ1-2, with TRBD1 as a possible D gene (5 bases). CDR1 is SGHVS, CDR2 FNYEAQ, per germline. Trimming removed 2 bases from V and 0 bases from J, with 10 bases in between. This CDR3 comprises 15 residues. CDR3 in amino acids: CASSLTAGSNYGYTF. The CDR3 DNA is TGTGCCAGCAGCTTAACTGCAGGGTCTAACTATGGCTACACCTTC.

The rearrangement links TRBV25-1 to TRBJ1-5, with a possible D match to TRBD1 (6 bases). V was shortened by 4 bases and J by 3 bases, with 10 bases between the two germline ends. The CDR3 is 14 residues long. Per germline, CDR1 MGHDK and CDR2 SYGVNS. CDR3 sequence reads: CASSGGQSNQPQHF. The DNA of the CDR3 is TGTGCCAGCAGTGGTGGACAGTCCAATCAGCCCCAGCATTTT.

This chain connects TRBV7-8 to TRBJ1-6; D remains ambiguous. The CDR3 spans 18 residues. With 2 bases removed from V and 0 bases from J, the gap between germline ends came to 14 bases. The V gene's germline CDR1 is SGHVS and CDR2 FQNEAQ. CDR3 bases: TGTGCCAGCAGCTTATGGTCACGAGCCGGCTCCTATAATTCACCCCTCCACTTT. Encoded protein: CASSLWSRAGSYNSPLHF.

Only one count was recorded for this clone. The genes are TRBV28 and TRBJ1-5; 7 bases fit TRBD1. The junction had 12 bases not matched to a gene; V was cut back by 10 bases and J by 9 bases. The germline CDR1 and CDR2 sequences are MDHEN and SYDVKM. This CDR3 is 13 amino acids long. In nucleotides, the CDR3 is TGTGCCATGGGCCCAGGGGGAGCTGGGCCCCAGCATTTT. Translation gives CAMGPGGAGPQHF.

The chain couples TRBV5-1 to TRBJ2-1, with TRBD2 matching 8 bases. The CDR3 covers 15 residues. V shed 4 bases and J 4 bases; nucleotides not matched to a gene: 7. Germline-derived CDR1 and CDR2 are SGHRS and YFSETQ. The chain's CDR3 is CASSASGTRYNEQFF. Here the CDR3 DNA reads TGCGCCAGCAGCGCCTCCGGGACTAGGTACAATGAGCAGTTCTTC.

The CDR3, as DNA: TGCGCCAGCAGCCAAGATGGGCTAGCGGGGGTGTCAGAGACCCAGTACTTC. This sequence encodes CASSQDGLAGVSETQYF. This chain links TRBV4-3 with TRBJ2-5; 10 bases fit TRBD2. CDR3 length: 17 amino acids. CDR1 is LGHNA and CDR2 is YSLEER in the germline V gene. With 0 bases clipped from V and 4 bases from J, the junction kept 8 bases outside the gene matches.

The CDR3 bases are TGCAGCGTTCAGAGGACAGGGGGCCGCAATGAGCAGTTCTTC. This codes for CSVQRTGGRNEQFF. The chain uses TRBV29-1 and TRBJ2-1; 11 bases align to TRBD1. The CDR3 is 14 residues long. Germline lookup yields CDR1 SQVTM and CDR2 ANQGSEA. V lost 5 bases and J lost 6; bases outside the gene matches: 6.

This clone has only one observation. The gene calls are TRBV28 and TRBJ1-4; no firm D call. This CDR3 contains 14 residues. CDR1 and CDR2 (germline): MDHEN, SYDVKM. The V and J ends lost 4 bases and 7 bases respectively, with 13 bases between them. As DNA, the CDR3 is TGTGCCAGCAGTTGGGAGGAGAGGCGTGAAAAACTGTTTTTT. Translated: CASSWEERREKLFF.

The rearrangement links TRBV2 to TRBJ1-5, with D hard to call. This CDR3 has 14 amino acids. Between the trimmed V and J ends, which lost 4 bases and 4 bases, there was a span of 11 bases. In germline, CDR1 is SNHLY, CDR2 FYNNEI. CDR3 loop: CASSVSQSNQPQHF. The CDR3 DNA reads TGTGCCAGCAGTGTATCACAGTCTAATCAGCCCCAGCATTTT.

This clone was observed a single time. The J gene is TRBJ1-2, the V gene TRBV9, with 7 bases identical to TRBD1. This CDR3 is 14 amino acids long. The germline V gene encodes CDR1 SGDLS and CDR2 YYNGEE. The ends lost 3 bases at V and 5 bases at J; junction bases unmatched: 7. In DNA, the CDR3 is TGTGCCAGCAGCGAGGAGACAGGGCCTTATGGCTACACCTTC. Translation: CASSEETGPYGYTF.

The chain recombines TRBV28 with TRBJ1-6; possibly TRBD1 for D (6 bases). V dropped 6 bases and J dropped 7 bases, with 19 bases sitting between them. The CDR3 length is 16 residues. From germline, CDR1 is MDHEN and CDR2 SYDVKM. The chain's CDR3 is CASRWGRTLGNSPLHF. The CDR3 DNA is TGTGCCAGCAGATGGGGGCGTACCCTGGGCAATTCACCCCTCCACTTT.

J is TRBJ2-7 and V is TRBV12-3 or TRBV12-4, with D unclear. Trimming removed 6 bases from V and 4 bases from J, with 13 bases in between. This CDR3 contains 13 residues. The CDR3 DNA sequence: TGTGCCAGCAGCATTACTATACCATACGAGCAGTACTTC. Translation: CASSITIPYEQYF.

V and J are TRBV28 and TRBJ1-5; tentative D call: TRBD1 (6 bases). Looked up from germline, CDR1 is MDHEN and CDR2 is SYDVKM. V shed 3 bases and J shed 6 bases, with 18 bases lying between them. The CDR3 runs to 16 residues. CDR3: CASSLDYTGSVQPQHF. The CDR3 DNA reads as TGTGCCAGCAGTTTGGATTACACAGGGTCGGTTCAGCCCCAGCATTTT.